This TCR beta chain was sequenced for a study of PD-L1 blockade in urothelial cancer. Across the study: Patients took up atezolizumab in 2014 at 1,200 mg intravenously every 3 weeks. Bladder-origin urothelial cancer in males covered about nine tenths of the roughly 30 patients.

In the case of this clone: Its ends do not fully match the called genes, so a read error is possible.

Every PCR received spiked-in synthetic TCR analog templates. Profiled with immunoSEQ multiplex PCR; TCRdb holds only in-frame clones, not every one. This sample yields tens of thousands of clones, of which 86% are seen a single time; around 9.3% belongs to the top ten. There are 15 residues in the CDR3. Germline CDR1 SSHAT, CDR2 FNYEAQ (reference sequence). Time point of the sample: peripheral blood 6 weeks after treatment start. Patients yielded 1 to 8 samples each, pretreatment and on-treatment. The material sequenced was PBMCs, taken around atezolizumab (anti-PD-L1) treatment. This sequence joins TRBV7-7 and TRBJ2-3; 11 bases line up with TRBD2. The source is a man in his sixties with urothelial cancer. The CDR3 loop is CASSLTSGGADTQYF. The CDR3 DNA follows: TGTGCTAGCAGCTTAACTAGCGGGGGAGCAGATACGCAGTATTTT. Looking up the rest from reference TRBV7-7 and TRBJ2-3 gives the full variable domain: GAGVSQSPRYKVTKRGQDVTLRCDPISSHATLYWYQQALGQGPEFLTYFNYEAQPDKSGLPSDRFSAERPEGSISTLTIQRTEQRDSAMYRCASSLTSGGADTQYFGPGTRLTVL.